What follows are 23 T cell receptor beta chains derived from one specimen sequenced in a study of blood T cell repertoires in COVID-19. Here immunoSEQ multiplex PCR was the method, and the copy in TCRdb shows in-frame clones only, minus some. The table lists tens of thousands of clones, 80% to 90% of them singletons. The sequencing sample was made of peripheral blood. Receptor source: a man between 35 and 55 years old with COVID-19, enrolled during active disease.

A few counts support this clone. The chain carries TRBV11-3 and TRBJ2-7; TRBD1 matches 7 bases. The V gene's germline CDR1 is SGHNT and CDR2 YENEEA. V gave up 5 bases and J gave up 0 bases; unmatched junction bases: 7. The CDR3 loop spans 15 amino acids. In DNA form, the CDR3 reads TGTGCCAGCAGCCGCAAGGGGACAGACTCCTACGAGCAGTACTTC. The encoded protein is CASSRKGTDSYEQYF.

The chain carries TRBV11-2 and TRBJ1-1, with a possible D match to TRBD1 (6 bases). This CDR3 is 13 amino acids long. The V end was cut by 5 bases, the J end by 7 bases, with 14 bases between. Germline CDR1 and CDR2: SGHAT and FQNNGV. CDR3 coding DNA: TGTGCCAGCAGCCCCCCAGGGGCCAGTGAAGCTTTCTTT. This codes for CASSPPGASEAFF.

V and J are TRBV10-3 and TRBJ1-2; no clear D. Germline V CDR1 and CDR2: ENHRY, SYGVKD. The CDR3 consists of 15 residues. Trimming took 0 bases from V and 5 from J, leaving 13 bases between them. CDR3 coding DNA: TGTGCCATCAGTGAGTCTGGAGGCTCACTGTATGGCTACACCTTC. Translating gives CAISESGGSLYGYTF.

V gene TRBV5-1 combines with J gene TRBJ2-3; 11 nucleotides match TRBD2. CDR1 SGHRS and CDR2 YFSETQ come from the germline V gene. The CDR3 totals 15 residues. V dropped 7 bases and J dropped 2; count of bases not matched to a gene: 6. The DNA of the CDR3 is TGCGCCAGCGCTAGACTAGCGGGAAACACAGATACGCAGTATTTT. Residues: CASARLAGNTDTQYF.

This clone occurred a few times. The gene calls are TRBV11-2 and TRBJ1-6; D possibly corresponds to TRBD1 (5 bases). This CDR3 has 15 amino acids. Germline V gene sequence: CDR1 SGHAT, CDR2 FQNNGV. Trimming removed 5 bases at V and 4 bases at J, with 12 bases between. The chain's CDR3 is CASSLTTAYNSPLHF. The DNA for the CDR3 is TGTGCCAGCAGCCTTACGACAGCATATAATTCACCCCTCCACTTT.

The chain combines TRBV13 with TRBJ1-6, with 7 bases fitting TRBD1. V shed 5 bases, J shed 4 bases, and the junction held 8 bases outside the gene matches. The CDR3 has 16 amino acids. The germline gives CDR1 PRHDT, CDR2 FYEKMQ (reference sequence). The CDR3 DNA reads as TGTGCCAGCAGCCCCAACGGACAGGATTATAATTCACCCCTCCACTTT. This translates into CASSPNGQDYNSPLHF.

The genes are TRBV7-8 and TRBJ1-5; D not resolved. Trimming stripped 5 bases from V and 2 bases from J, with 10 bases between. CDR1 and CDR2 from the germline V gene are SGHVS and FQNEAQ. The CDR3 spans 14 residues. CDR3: CASSPHGGNQPQHF. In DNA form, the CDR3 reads TGTGCCAGCAGCCCACACGGGGGCAATCAGCCCCAGCATTTT. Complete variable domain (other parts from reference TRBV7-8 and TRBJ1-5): GAGVSQSPRYKVAKRGQDVALRCDPISGHVSLFWYQQALGQGPEFLTYFQNEAQLDKSGLPSDRFFAERPEGSVSTLKIQRTQQEDSAVYLCASSPHGGNQPQHFGDGTRLSIL.

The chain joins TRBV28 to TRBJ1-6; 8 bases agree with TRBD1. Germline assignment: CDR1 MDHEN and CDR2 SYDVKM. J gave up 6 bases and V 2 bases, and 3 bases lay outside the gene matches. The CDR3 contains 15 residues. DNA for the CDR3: TGTGCCAGCAGTTTAATGGGACAGGTTAATTCACCCCTCCACTTT. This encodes CASSLMGQVNSPLHF.

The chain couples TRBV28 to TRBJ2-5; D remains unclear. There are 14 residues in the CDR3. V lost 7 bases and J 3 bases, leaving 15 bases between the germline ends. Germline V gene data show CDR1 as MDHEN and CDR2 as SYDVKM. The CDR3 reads CASTPASEKETQYF. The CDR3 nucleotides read TGTGCCAGCACGCCGGCCAGCGAGAAAGAGACCCAGTACTTC. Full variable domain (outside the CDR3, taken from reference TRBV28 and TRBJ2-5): DVKVTQSSRYLVKRTGEKVFLECVQDMDHENMFWYRQDPGLGLRLIYFSYDVKMKEKGDIPEGYSVSREKKERFSLILESASTNQTSMYLCASTPASEKETQYFGPGTRLLVL.

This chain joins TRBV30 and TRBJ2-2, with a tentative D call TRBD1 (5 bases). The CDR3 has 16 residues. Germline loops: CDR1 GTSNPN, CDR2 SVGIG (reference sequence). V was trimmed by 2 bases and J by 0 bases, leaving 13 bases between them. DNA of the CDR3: TGTGCCTGGAGTCTACCGACAGTTGCGAACACCGGGGAGCTGTTTTTT. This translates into CAWSLPTVANTGELFF.

Here the CDR3 DNA reads TGTGCCAGCAGCTTGGACCCTACAGGCCAGCCCCAGCATTTT. It yields the protein CASSLDPTGQPQHF. The rearrangement joins TRBV5-5 to TRBJ1-5, with D perhaps TRBD1 (5 bases). CDR3 length: 14 amino acids. The V and J ends lost 0 bases and 7 bases respectively, with 11 bases between them. Germline V lookup: CDR1 SGHKS, CDR2 YYEKEE (reference sequence).

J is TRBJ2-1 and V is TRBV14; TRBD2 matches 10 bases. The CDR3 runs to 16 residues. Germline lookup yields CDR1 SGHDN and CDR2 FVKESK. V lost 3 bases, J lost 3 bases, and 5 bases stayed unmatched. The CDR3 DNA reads TGTGCCAGCAGCCAGGCGGGACTAGCGAACTACAATGAGCAGTTCTTC. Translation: CASSQAGLANYNEQFF.

The CDR3 nucleotides read TGTGCCAGTAGTTTCCGGGACAGGGCTAACTATGGCTACACCTTC. This encodes CASSFRDRANYGYTF. This chain connects TRBV19 to TRBJ1-2; 9 nucleotides match TRBD1. The germline V gene has CDR1 LNHDA and CDR2 SQIVND (reference sequence). Germline trimming cut 5 bases from V and 0 bases from J; bases unmatched to any gene: 4. The CDR3 runs 15 residues.

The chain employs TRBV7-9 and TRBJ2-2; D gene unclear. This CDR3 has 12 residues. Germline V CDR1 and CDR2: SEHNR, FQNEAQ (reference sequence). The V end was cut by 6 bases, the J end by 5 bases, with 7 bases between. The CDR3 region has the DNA TGTGCCAGCAGTCCCGGGACCGGGGAGCTGTTTTTT. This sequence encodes CASSPGTGELFF.

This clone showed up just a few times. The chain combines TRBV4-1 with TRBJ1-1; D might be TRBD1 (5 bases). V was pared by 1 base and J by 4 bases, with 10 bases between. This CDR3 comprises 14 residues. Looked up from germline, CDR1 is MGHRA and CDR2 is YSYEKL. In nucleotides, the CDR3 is TGCGCCAGCAGCCAAGGGGAGGGGAGCACTGAAGCTTTCTTT. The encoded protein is CASSQGEGSTEAFF.

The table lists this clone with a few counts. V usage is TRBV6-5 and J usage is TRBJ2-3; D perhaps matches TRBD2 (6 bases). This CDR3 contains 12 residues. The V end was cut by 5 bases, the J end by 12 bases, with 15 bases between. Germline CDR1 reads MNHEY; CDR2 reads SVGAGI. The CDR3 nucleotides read TGTGCCAGCAGTACTCCCGGGACTCCTCAGTATTTT. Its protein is CASSTPGTPQYF.

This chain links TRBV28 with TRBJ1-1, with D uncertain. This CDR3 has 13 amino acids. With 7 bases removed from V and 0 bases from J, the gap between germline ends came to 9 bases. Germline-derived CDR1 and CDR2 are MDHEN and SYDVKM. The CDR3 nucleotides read TGTGCCAGCATCGGCAGGTTGAACACTGAAGCTTTCTTT. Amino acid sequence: CASIGRLNTEAFF. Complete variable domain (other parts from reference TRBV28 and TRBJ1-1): DVKVTQSSRYLVKRTGEKVFLECVQDMDHENMFWYRQDPGLGLRLIYFSYDVKMKEKGDIPEGYSVSREKKERFSLILESASTNQTSMYLCASIGRLNTEAFFGQGTRLTVV.

The CDR3 here is CASSAAAGQETQYF. CDR3 DNA: TGTGCCAGCAGCGCCGCAGCGGGCCAAGAGACCCAGTACTTC. V is TRBV7-9 and J is TRBJ2-5, with D maybe TRBD2 (6 bases). V lost 5 bases and J 1 base, leaving 11 bases between the germline ends. Germline V lookup: CDR1 SEHNR, CDR2 FQNEAQ (reference sequence). The CDR3 is 14 amino acids.

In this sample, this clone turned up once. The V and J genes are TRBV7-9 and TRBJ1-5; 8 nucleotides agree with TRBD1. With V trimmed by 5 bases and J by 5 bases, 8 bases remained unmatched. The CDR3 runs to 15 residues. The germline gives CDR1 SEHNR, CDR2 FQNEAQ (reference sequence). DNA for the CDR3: TGTGCCAGCAGCCTTGCGGACAGGGAGGATCAGCCCCAGCATTTT. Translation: CASSLADREDQPQHF.

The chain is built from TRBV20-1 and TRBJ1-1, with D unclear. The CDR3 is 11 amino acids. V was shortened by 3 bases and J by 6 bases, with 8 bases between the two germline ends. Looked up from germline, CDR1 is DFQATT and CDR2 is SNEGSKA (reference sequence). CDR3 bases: TGCAGTGCTAGTCTGGGCCCTGAAGCTTTCTTT. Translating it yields CSASLGPEAFF.

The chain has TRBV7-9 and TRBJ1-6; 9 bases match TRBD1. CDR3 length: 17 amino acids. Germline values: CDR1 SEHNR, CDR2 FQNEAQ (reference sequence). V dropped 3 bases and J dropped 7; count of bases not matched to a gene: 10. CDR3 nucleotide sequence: TGTGCCAGCAGCTTTTTCCCGGGACAGGGAGGGAATTCACCCCTCCACTTT. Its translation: CASSFFPGQGGNSPLHF.

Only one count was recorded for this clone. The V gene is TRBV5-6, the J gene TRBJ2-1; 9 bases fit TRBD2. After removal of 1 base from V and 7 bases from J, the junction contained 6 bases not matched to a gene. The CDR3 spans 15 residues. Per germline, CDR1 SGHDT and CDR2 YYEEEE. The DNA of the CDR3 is TGTGCCAGCAGCTTGTCGGCGGGAGGGTGGAATGAGCAGTTCTTC. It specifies CASSLSAGGWNEQFF.

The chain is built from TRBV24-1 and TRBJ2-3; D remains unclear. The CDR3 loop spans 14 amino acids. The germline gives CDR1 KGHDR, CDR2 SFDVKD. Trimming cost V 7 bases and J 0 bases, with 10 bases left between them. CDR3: CATSPAGSTDTQYF. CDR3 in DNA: TGTGCCACCAGCCCGGCAGGCAGCACAGATACGCAGTATTTT.